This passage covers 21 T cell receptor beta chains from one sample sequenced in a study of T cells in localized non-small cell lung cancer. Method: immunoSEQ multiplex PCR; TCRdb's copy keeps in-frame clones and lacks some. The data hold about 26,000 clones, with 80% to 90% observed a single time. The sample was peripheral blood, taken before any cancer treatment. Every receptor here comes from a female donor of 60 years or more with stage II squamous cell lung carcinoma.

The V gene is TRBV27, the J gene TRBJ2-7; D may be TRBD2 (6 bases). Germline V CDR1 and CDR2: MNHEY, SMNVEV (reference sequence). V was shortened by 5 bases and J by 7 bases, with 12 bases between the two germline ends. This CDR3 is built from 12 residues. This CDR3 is CASSPHGGEQYF. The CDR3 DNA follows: TGTGCCAGCAGTCCCCACGGGGGAGAGCAGTACTTC.

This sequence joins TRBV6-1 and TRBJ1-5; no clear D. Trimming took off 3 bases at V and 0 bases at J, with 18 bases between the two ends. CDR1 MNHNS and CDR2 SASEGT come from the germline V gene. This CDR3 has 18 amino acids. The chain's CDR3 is CASSESPQSTLSNQPQHF. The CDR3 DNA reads TGTGCCAGCAGTGAGTCCCCCCAATCGACTCTTAGCAATCAGCCCCAGCATTTT.

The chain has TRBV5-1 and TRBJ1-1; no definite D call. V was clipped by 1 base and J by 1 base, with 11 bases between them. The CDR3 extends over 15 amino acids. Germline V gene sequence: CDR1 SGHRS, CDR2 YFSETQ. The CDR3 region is CASSLTPQPNTEAFF. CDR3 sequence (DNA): TGCGCCAGCAGCTTGACCCCGCAGCCGAACACTGAAGCTTTCTTT.

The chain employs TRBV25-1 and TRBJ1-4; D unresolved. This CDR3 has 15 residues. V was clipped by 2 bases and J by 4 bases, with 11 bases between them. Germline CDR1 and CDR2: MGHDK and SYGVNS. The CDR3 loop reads CASSETGPNNEKLFF. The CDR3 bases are TGTGCCAGCAGTGAAACCGGACCTAATAATGAAAAACTGTTTTTT.

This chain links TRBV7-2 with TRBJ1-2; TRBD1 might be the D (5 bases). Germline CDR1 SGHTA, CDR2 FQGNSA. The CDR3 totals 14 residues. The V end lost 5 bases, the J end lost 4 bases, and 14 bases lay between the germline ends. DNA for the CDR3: TGTGCCAGCAGCCCGAGGCGGGGGAGCTATGGCTACACCTTC. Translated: CASSPRRGSYGYTF. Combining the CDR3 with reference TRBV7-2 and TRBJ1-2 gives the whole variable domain GAGVSQSPSNKVTEKGKDVELRCDPISGHTALYWYRQSLGQGLEFLIYFQGNSAPDKSGLPSDRFSAERTGGSVSTLTIQRTQQEDSAVYLCASSPRRGSYGYTFGSGTRLTVV.

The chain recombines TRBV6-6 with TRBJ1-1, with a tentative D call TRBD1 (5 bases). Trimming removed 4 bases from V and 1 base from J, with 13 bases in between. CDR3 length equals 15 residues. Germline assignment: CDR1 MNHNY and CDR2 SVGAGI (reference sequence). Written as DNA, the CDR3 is TGTGCCAGCAGTTCTCCGGGACGGACGAACACTGAAGCTTTCTTT. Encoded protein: CASSSPGRTNTEAFF.

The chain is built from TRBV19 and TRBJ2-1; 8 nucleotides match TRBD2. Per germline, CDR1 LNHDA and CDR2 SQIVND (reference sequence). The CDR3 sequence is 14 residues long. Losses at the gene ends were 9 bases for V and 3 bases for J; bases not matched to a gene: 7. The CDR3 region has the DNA TGTGCCAGCTCTCGGGGGGGCAACTACAATGAGCAGTTCTTC. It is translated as CASSRGGNYNEQFF.

CDR3 nucleotide sequence: TGTGCCAGCTCACCACCCAATAGGGGATATGGCTACACCTTC. It encodes CASSPPNRGYGYTF. The chain combines TRBV18 with TRBJ1-2, with D perhaps matching TRBD1 (5 bases). The CDR3 is 14 residues long. CDR1 is KGHSH, CDR2 LQKENI, per germline. V was shortened by 0 bases and J by 5 bases, with 10 bases between the two germline ends.

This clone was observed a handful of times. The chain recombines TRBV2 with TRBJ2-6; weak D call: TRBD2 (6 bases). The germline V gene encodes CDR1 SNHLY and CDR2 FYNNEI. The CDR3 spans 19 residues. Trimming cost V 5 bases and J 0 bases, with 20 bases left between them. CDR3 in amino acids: CASSQTGRLGGSGANVLTF. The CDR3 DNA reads TGTGCCAGCAGTCAAACCGGACGCCTGGGGGGCTCTGGGGCCAACGTCCTGACTTTC.

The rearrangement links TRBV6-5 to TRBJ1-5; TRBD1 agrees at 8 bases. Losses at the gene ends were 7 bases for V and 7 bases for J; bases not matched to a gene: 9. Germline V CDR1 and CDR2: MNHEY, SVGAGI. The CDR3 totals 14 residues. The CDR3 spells CASKSGQGHQPQHF. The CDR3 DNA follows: TGTGCCAGCAAGAGTGGACAGGGCCACCAGCCCCAGCATTTT.

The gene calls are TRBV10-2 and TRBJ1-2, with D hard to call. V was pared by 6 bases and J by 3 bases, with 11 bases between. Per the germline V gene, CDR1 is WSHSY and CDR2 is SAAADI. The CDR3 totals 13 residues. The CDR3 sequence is CASSETLDYGYTF. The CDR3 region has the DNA TGCGCCAGCAGCGAGACCTTAGACTATGGCTACACCTTC.

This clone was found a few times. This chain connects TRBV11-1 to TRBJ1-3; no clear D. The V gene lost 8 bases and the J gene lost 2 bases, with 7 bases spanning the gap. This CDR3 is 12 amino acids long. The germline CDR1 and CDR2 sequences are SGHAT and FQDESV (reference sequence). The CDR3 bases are TGTGCCAGCGTCAGCCCTGGAAACACCATATATTTT. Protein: CASVSPGNTIYF.

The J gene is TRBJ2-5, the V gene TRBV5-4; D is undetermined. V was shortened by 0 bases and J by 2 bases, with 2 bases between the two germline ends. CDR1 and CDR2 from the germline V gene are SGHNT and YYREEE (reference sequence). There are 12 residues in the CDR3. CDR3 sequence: CASSLDQETQYF. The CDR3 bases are TGTGCCAGCAGCTTGGATCAAGAGACCCAGTACTTC.

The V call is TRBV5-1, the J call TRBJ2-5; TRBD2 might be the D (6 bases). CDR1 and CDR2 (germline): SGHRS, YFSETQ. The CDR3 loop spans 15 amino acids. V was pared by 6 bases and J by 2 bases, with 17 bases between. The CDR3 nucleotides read TGCGCCAGCACCCCAGGGAGCGGGCAACAAGAGACCCAGTACTTC. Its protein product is CASTPGSGQQETQYF.

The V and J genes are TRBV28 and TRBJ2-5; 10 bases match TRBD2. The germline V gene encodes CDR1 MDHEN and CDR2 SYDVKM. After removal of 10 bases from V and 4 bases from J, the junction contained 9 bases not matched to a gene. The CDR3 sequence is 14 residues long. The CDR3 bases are TGTGCCACCTCCGGTTTAGCGGGGGGAGAGACCCAGTACTTC. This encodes CATSGLAGGETQYF. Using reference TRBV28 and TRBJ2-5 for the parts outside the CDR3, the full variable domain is DVKVTQSSRYLVKRTGEKVFLECVQDMDHENMFWYRQDPGLGLRLIYFSYDVKMKEKGDIPEGYSVSREKKERFSLILESASTNQTSMYLCATSGLAGGETQYFGPGTRLLVL.

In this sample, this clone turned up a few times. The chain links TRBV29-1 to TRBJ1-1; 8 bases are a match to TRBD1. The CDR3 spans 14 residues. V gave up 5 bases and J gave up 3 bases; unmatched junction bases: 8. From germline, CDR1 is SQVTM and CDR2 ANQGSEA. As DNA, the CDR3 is TGCAGCGTTCGGGCAGGGGGCTCGGACACTGAAGCTTTCTTT. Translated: CSVRAGGSDTEAFF.

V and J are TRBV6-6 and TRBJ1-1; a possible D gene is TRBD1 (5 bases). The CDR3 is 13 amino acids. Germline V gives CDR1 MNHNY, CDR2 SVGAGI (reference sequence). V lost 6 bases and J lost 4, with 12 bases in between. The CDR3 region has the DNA TGTGCCAGCAGCTCGTCTGGGGGCACTGAAGCTTTCTTT. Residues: CASSSSGGTEAFF.

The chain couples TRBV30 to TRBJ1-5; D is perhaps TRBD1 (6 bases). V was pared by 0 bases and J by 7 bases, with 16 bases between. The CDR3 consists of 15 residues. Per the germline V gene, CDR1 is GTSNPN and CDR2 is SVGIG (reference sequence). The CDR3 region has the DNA TGTGCCTGGAGTGTAGCCGGGGGCGCGAGGCAGCCCCAGCATTTT. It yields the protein CAWSVAGGARQPQHF. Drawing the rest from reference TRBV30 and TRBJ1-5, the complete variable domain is SQTIHQWPATLVQPVGSPLSLECTVEGTSNPNLYWYRQAAGRGLQLLFYSVGIGQISSEVPQNLSASRPQDRQFILSSKKLLLSDSGFYLCAWSVAGGARQPQHFGDGTRLSIL.

This CDR3 is CATSREQAGGEDTQYF. The CDR3 DNA reads as TGTGCCACCAGCAGAGAACAAGCGGGCGGAGAAGATACGCAGTATTTT. The chain joins TRBV15 to TRBJ2-3, with a possible D match to TRBD2 (6 bases). CDR1 is LNHNV and CDR2 is YYDKDF in the germline V gene (reference sequence). The CDR3 is made up of 16 amino acids. The V end lost 0 bases, the J end lost 5 bases, and 15 bases lay between the germline ends.

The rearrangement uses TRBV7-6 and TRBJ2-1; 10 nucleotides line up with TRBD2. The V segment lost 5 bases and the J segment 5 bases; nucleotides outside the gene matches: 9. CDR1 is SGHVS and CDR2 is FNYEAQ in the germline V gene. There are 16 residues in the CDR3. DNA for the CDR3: TGTGCCAGCAGCACCCACGGGACTAGCGTTCACAATGAGCAGTTCTTC. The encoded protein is CASSTHGTSVHNEQFF.

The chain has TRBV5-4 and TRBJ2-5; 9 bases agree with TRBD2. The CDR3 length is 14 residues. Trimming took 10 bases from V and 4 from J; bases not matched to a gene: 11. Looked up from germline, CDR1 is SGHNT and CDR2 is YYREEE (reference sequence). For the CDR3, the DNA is TGTGCCGGTAGCGGGGGTGCCGAAATAGAGACCCAGTACTTC. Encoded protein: CAGSGGAEIETQYF.